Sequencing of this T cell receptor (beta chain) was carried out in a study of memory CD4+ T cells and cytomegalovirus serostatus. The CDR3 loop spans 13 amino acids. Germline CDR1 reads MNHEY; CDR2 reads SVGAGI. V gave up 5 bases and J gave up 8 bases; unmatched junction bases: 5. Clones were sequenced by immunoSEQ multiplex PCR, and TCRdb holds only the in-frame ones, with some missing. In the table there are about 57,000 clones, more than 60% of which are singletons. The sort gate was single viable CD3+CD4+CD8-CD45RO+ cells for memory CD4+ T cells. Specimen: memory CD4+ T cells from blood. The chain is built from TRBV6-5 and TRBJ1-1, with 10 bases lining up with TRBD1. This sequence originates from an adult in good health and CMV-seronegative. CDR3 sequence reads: CASSETGGWEAFF. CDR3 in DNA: TGTGCCAGCAGTGAGACAGGGGGCTGGGAAGCTTTCTTT.